Reported below is one T cell receptor beta chain. Its antigen is currently unknown. V was pared by 8 bases and J by 3 bases, with 4 bases of the junction left unmatched. Germline CDR1 and CDR2: SGHTA and FQGNSA. CDR3 length equals 12 residues. This sample was included in a study of T cell responses to AZD1222 COVID-19 vaccine. Study-wide results and limits: Epitopes outside B.1.351 and B.1.1.7 mutated regions reportedly drew nearly half of spike TCRs.

Using immunoSEQ multiplex PCR, the repertoire was profiled, and TCRdb retains in-frame clones only, with some absent. The repertoire holds about 82,000 clones, about 90% seen once, with less than 4% in the top ten. This TCR was sampled from an adult who received the AZD1222 COVID-19 vaccine. Source: peripheral blood, taken 28 days after the second AZD1222 dose. The chain recombines TRBV7-2 with TRBJ2-7, with TRBD2 matching over 7 bases. The CDR3 DNA is TGTGCCAGCGGGAGGGACCTCTACGAGCAGTACTTC. Translated: CASGRDLYEQYF.